This T cell receptor (beta chain) was observed in a study of blood T cells in healthy people across ages. The CDR3 is made up of 14 amino acids. CDR1 is SGHDN, CDR2 FVKESK, per germline. V lost 1 base, J lost 10 bases, and 14 bases lay in between. This clonotype came up many times. Its specificity is unknown. Donors were healthy Caucasian individuals from Russia aged about 6 to 100. Every donor gave approximately 10 milliliters of peripheral blood. Study observations and caveats: Fewer expanded clones and more diversity marked long-lived versus aged donors.

A J-beta primer mix and a sample-barcoded 5' primer were used in a second PCR of about 7 to 12 cycles. Each cDNA was tagged by a template-switch adaptor containing 12 random nucleotides. One entry per CDR3 protein results from TCRdb running MiXCR on the 5' RACE reads. The data show just under 900,000 distinct CDR3 sequences, with roughly 26% seen just once and around a sixth held by the top ten. The chain recombines TRBV14 with TRBJ2-1; tentatively, D is TRBD1 or TRBD2 (6 bases each). What was sequenced was blood. The sequence came from a woman at least 80 years old in good health. CDR3 residues: CASSQVKRGTEQFF. The CDR3 region has the DNA TGTGCCAGCAGCCAAGTGAAACGCGGGACAGAGCAGTTCTTC.